This T cell receptor (beta chain) was sequenced in a study of CD4 T cells in relation to SARS-CoV-2 and coronaviruses. Only in-frame clones appear in the TCRdb table, and some are missing; sequencing was by immunoSEQ multiplex PCR. The data contain 55,000 to 75,000 clones, more than 75% of them singletons. This CDR3 has 13 amino acids. Per germline, CDR1 SGDLS and CDR2 YYNGEE. Trimming took 0 bases from V and 7 from J; bases not matched to a gene: 3. As regards this clone: Its target is unknown.

Unexposed donor CD4+ T cells date from about 2010-2018, before the COVID-19 pandemic. Study-wide findings and caveats: According to naive versus memory sequencing, detected responses are memory recall, not newly primed.

The clonotype originates from a human donor in good health. The specimen sequenced was memory CD4+ T cells from PBMCs. This sequence joins TRBV9 and TRBJ1-2; 7 positions agree with TRBD1. CDR3 region: CASSVEGGSGYTF. Written as DNA, the CDR3 is TGTGCCAGCAGCGTAGAAGGGGGCAGTGGCTACACCTTC.